These 29 T cell receptor beta chains were all obtained from the same sample, sequenced in a study of blood T cell repertoires in COVID-19. Repertoires were generated with immunoSEQ multiplex PCR, while TCRdb's copy carries only in-frame clones and drops some. This table has fewer than 650,000 clones, 85% to 90% appearing once. The sequenced sample consisted of peripheral blood. The receptors were sampled from a woman between 50 and 59 years old with COVID-19, enrolled during active disease.

The rearrangement joins TRBV10-2 to TRBJ2-3, with 9 bases lining up with TRBD2. The CDR3 runs 15 residues. The J segment lost 4 bases and the V segment lost 2 bases, leaving 4 bases of the junction unmatched. In germline, CDR1 is WSHSY, CDR2 SAAADI. In DNA form, the CDR3 reads TGCGCCAGCAGTGAGGCTAGCGGGGAGGCAGATACGCAGTATTTT. As protein: CASSEASGEADTQYF.

The chain joins TRBV24-1 to TRBJ2-2, with D possibly being TRBD1 (5 bases). Germline V gene lookup returns CDR1 KGHDR and CDR2 SFDVKD. CDR3 length: 15 residues. Trimming shortened V by 4 bases and J by 2 bases, and 10 bases separated the two germline ends. The CDR3 bases are TGTGCCACCAGTGAAACAGGAGCTAACACCGGGGAGCTGTTTTTT. Translated, it gives CATSETGANTGELFF.

In this sample, this clone turned up once. The CDR3, as DNA: TGTGCCAGCAGGCGACAGGGATCTTATCAAACATCCGGGGAGCTGTTTTTT. This encodes CASRRQGSYQTSGELFF. The rearrangement links TRBV27 to TRBJ2-2, with 7 positions matching TRBD1. J gave up 6 bases and V 6 bases, and 16 bases lay outside the gene matches. Per the germline V gene, CDR1 is MNHEY and CDR2 is SMNVEV (reference sequence). The CDR3 extends over 17 amino acids.

The CDR3: CASSFDPRGPTDTQYF. CDR3 bases: TGCGCCAGCAGTTTTGACCCCAGGGGCCCCACAGATACGCAGTATTTT. This chain uses TRBV5-1 with TRBJ2-3; D is perhaps TRBD1 (6 bases). Trimming removed 5 bases at V and 2 bases at J, with 18 bases between. The length of the CDR3 is 16 residues. Germline CDR1 and CDR2: SGHRS and YFSETQ.

DNA for the CDR3: TGTGCCAGCAGTGAATTGGGACAAGGGGTCTCCAACGGCTACACCTTC. Protein sequence: CASSELGQGVSNGYTF. This chain links TRBV2 with TRBJ1-2, with a possible D match to TRBD1 (6 bases). The CDR3 loop spans 16 amino acids. V was shortened by 2 bases and J by 8 bases, with 21 bases between the two germline ends. Germline V gene data show CDR1 as SNHLY and CDR2 as FYNNEI.

This clone was picked up one time. The rearrangement uses TRBV5-6 and TRBJ1-2; perhaps TRBD1 as D (5 bases). Trimming stripped 6 bases from V and 4 bases from J, with 16 bases between. The germline V gene has CDR1 SGHDT and CDR2 YYEEEE. CDR3 length: 14 amino acids. The CDR3 loop is CASTYTGTVYGYTF. Written as DNA, the CDR3 is TGTGCCAGCACCTATACCGGGACTGTCTATGGCTACACCTTC.

This rearrangement joins TRBV12-5 to TRBJ1-1; TRBD1 agrees at 9 bases. The CDR3 loop spans 15 amino acids. The V gene's germline CDR1 is LGHNT and CDR2 FRNRAP. V trimming: 7 bases; J trimming: 0 bases; junction bases outside the gene matches: 6. The CDR3 loop reads CASALGTGLNTEAFF. The DNA of the CDR3 is TGTGCTAGTGCCCTGGGGACAGGGTTGAACACTGAAGCTTTCTTT.

The chain uses TRBV5-6 and TRBJ1-1; 7 bases match TRBD1. Trimming removed 0 bases from V and 7 bases from J; junction bases left unmatched: 12. This CDR3 is 16 amino acids long. Germline V gives CDR1 SGHDT, CDR2 YYEEEE. The CDR3 protein is CASSLVGVVRDSEAFF. The DNA of the CDR3 is TGTGCCAGCAGCTTGGTGGGAGTTGTCCGGGACAGTGAAGCTTTCTTT.

The table lists this clone with a count of one. The chain carries TRBV11-3 and TRBJ1-1, with D uncertain. This CDR3 has 11 residues. CDR1 is SGHNT and CDR2 is YENEEA in the germline V gene. V gave up 5 bases and J gave up 5 bases, with 6 bases separating them. CDR3 sequence: CASSPVTEAFF. CDR3 coding DNA: TGTGCCAGCAGCCCCGTAACTGAAGCTTTCTTT.

As to this clone: The same CDR3 arises from other DNA sequences in this sample as well. The chain recombines TRBV5-6 with TRBJ1-2; 7 bases agree with TRBD1. The CDR3 contains 14 residues. CDR1 is SGHDT, CDR2 YYEEEE, per germline. J lost 4 bases, V lost 0 bases, and 3 bases had no gene match. The CDR3 DNA is TGTGCCAGCAGCTTGGGACAGGGCGGCTATGGCTACACCTTC. Encoded protein: CASSLGQGGYGYTF.

V usage is TRBV3-1 (or the pseudogene TRBV3-2) and J usage is TRBJ2-3, with D possibly matching TRBD2 (7 bases). Germline CDR1 is LGHDT and CDR2 is YNNKEL (reference sequence). The CDR3 totals 14 residues. V lost 9 bases and J 2 bases, leaving 15 bases between the germline ends. The CDR3 sequence is CASSRGAPTDTQYF. The CDR3 DNA is TGTGCCAGTTCTCGGGGGGCCCCCACAGATACGCAGTATTTT.

This clone was seen just once. The chain uses TRBV30 and TRBJ2-4; D not certain. The V end was cut by 1 base, the J end by 7 bases, with 17 bases between. CDR1 is GTSNPN and CDR2 is SVGIG in the germline V gene (reference sequence). The CDR3 extends over 15 amino acids. The DNA for the CDR3 is TGTGCCTGGAGTGCTACAGTACGATTCACCAACATTCAGTACTTC. This encodes CAWSATVRFTNIQYF.

The chain uses TRBV7-3 and TRBJ2-1; TRBD2 matches at 8 bases. The germline V gene has CDR1 SGHTA and CDR2 FQGTGA. This CDR3 has 15 amino acids. V was clipped by 5 bases and J by 3 bases; unmatched bases: 6. The CDR3 nucleotides read TGTGCCAGCAGCCTAGAAAGCGGGGGCTACAATGAGCAGTTCTTC. It yields the protein CASSLESGGYNEQFF.

The chain carries TRBV24-1 and TRBJ2-1; D gene uncertain. Trimming took 10 bases from V and 0 from J, leaving 12 bases between them. CDR3 length equals 14 residues. Germline assignment: CDR1 KGHDR and CDR2 SFDVKD. CDR3 residues: CATQVPGSYNEQFF. DNA for the CDR3: TGTGCCACTCAAGTACCGGGCTCCTACAATGAGCAGTTCTTC.

This clone was picked up one time. The V gene is TRBV15, the J gene TRBJ1-6; 7 bases map to TRBD1. The CDR3 length is 16 residues. The trim removed 0 bases at V and 3 bases at J, leaving 2 bases unmatched. In germline, CDR1 is LNHNV, CDR2 YYDKDF (reference sequence). This CDR3 is CATSRDGQVYNSPLHF. In nucleotides, the CDR3 is TGTGCCACCAGCAGAGATGGACAGGTCTATAATTCACCCCTCCACTTT.

This rearrangement joins TRBV27 to TRBJ2-6; D unresolved. Between the trimmed V and J ends, which lost 5 bases and 0 bases, there was a span of 11 bases. The CDR3 contains 16 residues. Germline V gene data show CDR1 as MNHEY and CDR2 as SMNVEV (reference sequence). DNA for the CDR3: TGTGCCAGCAGTCCTCCAGGTGTCTCTGGGGCCAACGTCCTGACTTTC. It encodes CASSPPGVSGANVLTF.

The chain combines TRBV6-1 with TRBJ1-1, with a possible D match to TRBD1 (5 bases). The germline V and J ends were trimmed by 3 bases and 0 bases, with 11 bases remaining between them. Germline V gives CDR1 MNHNS, CDR2 SASEGT. The CDR3 extends over 15 amino acids. CDR3 sequence reads: CASSDRVIMNTEAFF. The CDR3 nucleotides read TGTGCCAGCAGTGACAGGGTGATCATGAACACTGAAGCTTTCTTT.

This clone was counted only a few times. The chain joins TRBV5-1 to TRBJ2-2; a possible D gene is TRBD1 (6 bases). V lost 1 base and J lost 4, with 11 bases in between. CDR1 is SGHRS, CDR2 YFSETQ, per germline. The CDR3 runs 15 residues. The CDR3 protein is CASSLSGTLTGELFF. In nucleotides, the CDR3 is TGCGCCAGCAGCTTGTCCGGGACACTCACCGGGGAGCTGTTTTTT. The variable domain in full, completed from reference TRBV5-1 and TRBJ2-2, reads KAGVTQTPRYLIKTRGQQVTLSCSPISGHRSVSWYQQTPGQGLQFLFEYFSETQRNKGNFPGRFSGRQFSNSRSEMNVSTLELGDSALYLCASSLSGTLTGELFFGEGSRLTVL.

The chain has TRBV5-1 and TRBJ2-7; TRBD1 matches at 11 bases. CDR1 and CDR2 (germline): SGHRS, YFSETQ. Trimming at V came to 2 bases and at J to 7 bases, leaving 8 bases not matched to a gene. The CDR3 consists of 15 residues. The CDR3 here is CASSFWTGGEEEQYF. The CDR3 bases are TGCGCCAGCAGCTTCTGGACAGGGGGCGAGGAAGAGCAGTACTTC.

This sequence joins TRBV5-8 and TRBJ1-1; D possibly corresponds to TRBD1 (5 bases). Trimming stripped 0 bases from V and 3 bases from J, with 9 bases between. Germline CDR1 SGHTS, CDR2 YDEGEE. The CDR3 sequence is 14 residues long. CDR3 nucleotide sequence: TGTGCCAGCAGCTTGGTGCAGGGTGACACTGAAGCTTTCTTT. Amino acids: CASSLVQGDTEAFF.

The chain recombines TRBV29-1 with TRBJ1-1; D gene uncertain. The CDR3 length is 14 residues. Germline assignment: CDR1 SQVTM and CDR2 ANQGSEA. V was cut by 1 base and J by 4 bases, with 13 bases left in between. The CDR3 DNA sequence: TGCAGCGTTGAAGCTGTAGAGGGAAGCACTGAAGCTTTCTTT. Its translation: CSVEAVEGSTEAFF.

This chain connects TRBV11-2 to TRBJ2-5; 9 bases line up with TRBD2. Germline values: CDR1 SGHAT, CDR2 FQNNGV. The J segment lost 4 bases and the V segment lost 3 bases, leaving 9 bases of the junction unmatched. The CDR3 is made up of 16 amino acids. CDR3 DNA: TGTGCCAGCAGCTTCGCGGCGGGGGGGCCTGTAGAGACCCAGTACTTC. Its translation is CASSFAAGGPVETQYF.

This rearrangement joins TRBV7-3 to TRBJ2-2, with TRBD1 as a possible D gene (5 bases). Germline V gene sequence: CDR1 SGHTA, CDR2 FQGTGA. The CDR3 extends over 14 amino acids. V was clipped by 6 bases and J by 4 bases, with 12 bases between them. Here the CDR3 DNA reads TGTGCCAGCAGACAGGAGCCTTTCACCGGGGAGCTGTTTTTT. This encodes CASRQEPFTGELFF.

The chain combines TRBV19 with TRBJ2-1, with unresolved D. V was clipped by 3 bases and J by 2 bases, with 8 bases between them. The CDR3 contains 14 residues. The germline gives CDR1 LNHDA, CDR2 SQIVND (reference sequence). CDR3 amino acids: CASSISVPYNEQFF. The DNA of the CDR3 is TGTGCCAGTAGTATTTCGGTCCCCTACAATGAGCAGTTCTTC.

The CDR3 protein is CASSQDRSFLLAKNIQYF. CDR3 in DNA: TGTGCCAGCAGCCAAGATCGATCCTTTCTACTAGCCAAAAACATTCAGTACTTC. The chain couples TRBV3-1 (or the pseudogene TRBV3-2) to TRBJ2-4; D ambiguous. Germline loops: CDR1 LGHDT, CDR2 YNNKEL (reference sequence). The CDR3 has 18 amino acids. V shed 0 bases and J shed 0 bases, with 15 bases lying between them.

This clone showed up just a few times. The chain joins TRBV5-6 to TRBJ1-1, with no clear D. The CDR3 length is 15 residues. V was shortened by 6 bases and J by 3 bases, with 18 bases between the two germline ends. Per the germline V gene, CDR1 is SGHDT and CDR2 is YYEEEE. The CDR3 DNA reads as TGTGCCAGCACCAAACCCGGAACGAGGGACACTGAAGCTTTCTTT. Amino acid sequence: CASTKPGTRDTEAFF.

The V gene is TRBV6-5, the J gene TRBJ1-1, with D possibly being TRBD1 (6 bases). Germline V lookup: CDR1 MNHEY, CDR2 SVGAGI. Trimming left V 7 bases short and J 3 bases short, with 12 bases between. CDR3 length equals 13 residues. CDR3 region: CASTQGWDTEAFF. The DNA for the CDR3 is TGTGCCAGCACCCAGGGGTGGGACACTGAAGCTTTCTTT.

The chain links TRBV29-1 to TRBJ1-1, with D possibly being TRBD1 (6 bases). Trimming cost V 0 bases and J 2 bases, with 16 bases left between them. Germline V CDR1 and CDR2: SQVTM, ANQGSEA. The CDR3 contains 16 residues. As DNA, the CDR3 is TGCAGCGTTGAAGATTGGGCAGGGGTTGGAAACACTGAAGCTTTCTTT. This translates into CSVEDWAGVGNTEAFF.

The chain combines TRBV2 with TRBJ1-2; D call uncertain. The CDR3 extends over 12 amino acids. CDR1 and CDR2 from the germline V gene are SNHLY and FYNNEI. V shed 8 bases and J shed 4 bases, with 11 bases lying between them. The CDR3 loop is CASSRSVYGYTF. CDR3 coding DNA: TGTGCCAGCTCCCGGAGTGTCTATGGCTACACCTTC.